This TCR beta chain was retrieved from a study of cytomegalovirus exposure and HLA in healthy donors. There are 12 residues in the CDR3. Germline CDR1 and CDR2: SQVTM and ANQGSEA. The ends were cut back, 3 bases at V and 9 bases at J, with 14 bases in the middle. Study outcomes and limitations: Per a later analysis, about 17,000 TCR beta sequences showed association with HLA alleles at 0.05 false discovery rate. Several of the most significant clusters appeared linked to common viral pathogens, based on a later analysis. There were some V segments, including TRBV6-2 and TRBV6-3, excluded as indistinguishable.

PCR used 60 Vbeta primers and 13 Jbeta primers. Generated by immunoSEQ multiplex PCR, the TCRdb table keeps only in-frame clones and is missing some. The data contain about 130,000 clones, roughly 80% of them singletons. A word on this clone: The antigen is unknown.

The receptor comes from a woman aged 45-65 years in good health and CMV-seronegative. The rearrangement links TRBV29-1 to TRBJ1-1; D is perhaps TRBD1 (5 bases). Sequenced sample: PBMCs. The CDR3 region has the DNA TGCAGCGTTGAGGCAGGGACTACCAAAGCTTTCTTT. This codes for CSVEAGTTKAFF.